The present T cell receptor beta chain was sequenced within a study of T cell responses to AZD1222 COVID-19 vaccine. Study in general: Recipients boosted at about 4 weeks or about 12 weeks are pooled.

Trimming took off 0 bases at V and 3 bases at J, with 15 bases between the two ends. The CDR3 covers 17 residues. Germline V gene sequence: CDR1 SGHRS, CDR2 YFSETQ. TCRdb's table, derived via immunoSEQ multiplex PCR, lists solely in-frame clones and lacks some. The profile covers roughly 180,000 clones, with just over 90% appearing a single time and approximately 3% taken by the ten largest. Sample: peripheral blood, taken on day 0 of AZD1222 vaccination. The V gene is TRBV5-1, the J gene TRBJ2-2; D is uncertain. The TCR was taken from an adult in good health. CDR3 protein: CASSLALGVGDTGELFF. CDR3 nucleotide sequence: TGCGCCAGCAGCTTGGCCCTAGGAGTTGGGGACACCGGGGAGCTGTTTTTT.